The next 15 T cell receptor beta chains were all read from a single sample in a study of blood T cells in healthy people across ages. Alongside a J-beta primer mix, a sample-barcoded 5' primer served in a second PCR lasting about 6 to 11 cycles. MiXCR, run by TCRdb on the 5' RACE reads, gives a single entry per CDR3 protein. Among hundreds of thousands of distinct CDR3 sequences listed, around 40% were seen once. Source material: blood. Every receptor here comes from a woman in her sixties or seventies in good health.

V gene TRBV24-1 combines with J gene TRBJ2-2, with 8 bases aligning to TRBD1. The V gene's germline CDR1 is KGHDR and CDR2 SFDVKD. Trimming took 6 bases from V and 6 from J; bases not matched to a gene: 8. The CDR3 spans 15 residues. CDR3 in DNA: TGTGCCACCAGTCCTGCCGGACAGGGCTCCGGGGAGCTGTTTTTT. As protein: CATSPAGQGSGELFF.

This clonotype was observed at least ten times. This chain connects TRBV9 to TRBJ2-3, with 10 bases that match TRBD2. CDR1 and CDR2 (germline): SGDLS, YYNGEE. The ends lost 2 bases at V and 1 base at J; junction bases unmatched: 1. The CDR3 extends over 15 amino acids. Written as DNA, the CDR3 is TGTGCCAGCAGCGTTGGGACTAGCGGCACAGATACGCAGTATTTT. It translates to CASSVGTSGTDTQYF.

The chain uses TRBV20-1 and TRBJ2-1; D is ambiguous. V was trimmed by 0 bases and J by 6 bases, leaving 15 bases between them. Per germline, CDR1 DFQATT and CDR2 SNEGSKA (reference sequence). The CDR3 has 15 residues. The CDR3 region is CSARDLKARINEQFF. CDR3 in DNA: TGCAGTGCTAGAGATCTGAAGGCCCGGATCAATGAGCAGTTCTTC.

This clonotype appeared many times. The chain employs TRBV7-2 and TRBJ2-3; D not resolved. The CDR3 runs 14 residues. CDR1 is SGHTA, CDR2 FQGNSA, per germline. Trimming removed 5 bases at V and 2 bases at J, with 11 bases between. CDR3: CASSPTPLTDTQYF. CDR3 DNA sequence: TGTGCCAGCAGCCCGACTCCTCTCACAGATACGCAGTATTTT.

The J gene is TRBJ2-2, the V gene TRBV6-2 or TRBV6-3; D possibly uses TRBD1 or TRBD2 (6 bases each). This CDR3 region has 12 residues. Trimming shortened V by 7 bases and J by 6 bases, and 9 bases separated the two germline ends. From germline, CDR1 is MNHEY and CDR2 SVGEGT. Written as DNA, the CDR3 is TGTGCCAGCAAGAGGGGGGCCGGGGAGCTGTTTTTT. Protein product: CASKRGAGELFF.

This clonotype was recorded a few times. The gene calls are TRBV6-1 and TRBJ2-7, with no clear D. Germline-derived CDR1 and CDR2 are MNHNS and SASEGT. The CDR3 covers 12 residues. V lost 11 bases and J 1 base, leaving 12 bases between the germline ends. As DNA, the CDR3 is TGTGCCCACGGAACTGGTTCCTACGAGCAGTACTTC. Its translation: CAHGTGSYEQYF.

This clonotype was picked up a small number of times. V is TRBV28 and J is TRBJ2-7; D could derive from TRBD1 or TRBD2 (5 bases each). The CDR3 has 16 amino acids. Per germline, CDR1 MDHEN and CDR2 SYDVKM. V was shortened by 7 bases and J by 1 base, with 20 bases between the two germline ends. CDR3: CASTLGLARGSYEQYF. Written as DNA, the CDR3 is TGTGCCAGCACCTTGGGGCTTGCGAGGGGATCCTACGAGCAGTACTTC.

This clonotype was picked up a small number of times. The junction does not match germline at one end; this may be a read error. The V and J genes are TRBV7-3 and TRBJ1-6, with 7 positions matching TRBD1. CDR3 length: 15 amino acids. Germline V gene lookup returns CDR1 SGHTA and CDR2 FQGTGA. The CDR3 sequence: CASSPTTGPNSPPHF. In DNA form, the CDR3 reads TGTGCCAGCAGCCCCACGACAGGGCCGAATTCACCCCCCCACTTT.

The genes are TRBV16 and TRBJ1-2; 7 positions agree with TRBD1. Germline assignment: CDR1 KGHSY and CDR2 FQNENV. V was pared by 4 bases and J by 7 bases, with 12 bases of the junction left unmatched. The CDR3 length is 15 residues. Here the CDR3 reads CASSPEGQAGCGYTF. The CDR3 DNA follows: TGTGCCAGCAGCCCGGAAGGACAGGCGGGATGTGGCTACACCTTC. Complete variable domain (other parts from reference TRBV16 and TRBJ1-2): GEEVAQTPKHLVRGEGQKAKLYCAPIKGHSYVFWYQQVLKNEFKFLISFQNENVFDETGMPKERFSAKCLPNSPCSLEIQATKLEDSAVYFCASSPEGQAGCGYTFGSGTRLTVV.

This clonotype showed up just once. A read error may account for a junction end that differs from germline. The rearrangement links TRBV3-1 to TRBJ2-1, with TRBD2 matching 13 bases. CDR3 length: 15 amino acids. Germline V CDR1 and CDR2: LGHDT, YNNKEL (reference sequence). CDR3 coding DNA: TGTCCCAGCAGCGCACTAGCGGGAGGGTACAATGAGCAGTTCTTC. This gives the protein CPSSALAGGYNEQFF.

V is TRBV29-1 and J is TRBJ2-5; the D gene is possibly TRBD1 (6 bases). The germline V gene encodes CDR1 SQVTM and CDR2 ANQGSEA. The CDR3 loop spans 16 amino acids. V was pared by 1 base and J by 1 base, with 16 bases between. The CDR3 sequence: CSVEAGGRALQETQYF. CDR3 nucleotide sequence: TGCAGCGTTGAAGCTGGGGGCAGGGCTCTCCAAGAGACCCAGTACTTC.

This clonotype occurred many times. The CDR3 here is CASSRPSGSQETQYF. The CDR3 DNA reads TGTGCCAGCAGCCGCCCATCAGGATCTCAAGAGACCCAGTACTTC. The rearrangement joins TRBV7-9 to TRBJ2-5; D is ambiguous. Per the germline V gene, CDR1 is SEHNR and CDR2 is FQNEAQ (reference sequence). V lost 5 bases and J 2 bases, leaving 15 bases between the germline ends. This CDR3 is 15 amino acids long.

A note on this clonotype: This may be a read error: a much more frequent sequence differs by one nucleotide. The chain carries TRBV2 and TRBJ2-1; 7 bases map to TRBD1. The V and J ends lost 6 bases and 0 bases, in that order; junction bases with no gene match: 2. This CDR3 is built from 14 residues. CDR1 and CDR2 (germline): SNHLY, FYNNEI. This CDR3 is CASRQGSSYNEQFF. The CDR3 DNA reads as TGTGCCAGCAGACAGGGGAGCTCCTACAATGAGCAGTTCTTC.

The chain links TRBV6-6 to TRBJ2-3; D assignment may be TRBD1 or TRBD2 (5 bases each). V shed 6 bases and J shed 5 bases, with 18 bases lying between them. The CDR3 contains 15 residues. Germline V gives CDR1 MNHNY, CDR2 SVGAGI (reference sequence). The CDR3 here is CASSTGTPREDTQYF. The DNA of the CDR3 is TGTGCCAGCAGCACCGGGACCCCCAGGGAAGATACGCAGTATTTT.

This clonotype was detected only a few times. The rearrangement joins TRBV4-1 to TRBJ2-3; 9 bases line up with TRBD2. V shed 0 bases and J 0 bases; nucleotides not matched to a gene: 1. The CDR3 runs 16 residues. Germline assignment: CDR1 MGHRA and CDR2 YSYEKL. CDR3 protein: CASSQERGGSTDTQYF. For the CDR3, the DNA is TGCGCCAGCAGCCAAGAGCGGGGGGGAAGCACAGATACGCAGTATTTT.